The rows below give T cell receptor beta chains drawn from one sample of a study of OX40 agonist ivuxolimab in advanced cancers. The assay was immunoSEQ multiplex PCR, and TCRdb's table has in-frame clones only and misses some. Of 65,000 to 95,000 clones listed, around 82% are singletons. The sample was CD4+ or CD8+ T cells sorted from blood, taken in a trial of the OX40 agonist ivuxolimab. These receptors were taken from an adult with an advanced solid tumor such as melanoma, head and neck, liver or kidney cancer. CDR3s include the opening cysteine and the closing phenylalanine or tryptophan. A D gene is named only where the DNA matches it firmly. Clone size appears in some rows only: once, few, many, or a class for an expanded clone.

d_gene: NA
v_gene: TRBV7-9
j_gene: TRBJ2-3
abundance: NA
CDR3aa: CASSLKVGSGPDTQYF
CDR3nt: TGTGCCAGCAGCTTAAAAGTTGGCTCAGGGCCAGATACGCAGTATTTT

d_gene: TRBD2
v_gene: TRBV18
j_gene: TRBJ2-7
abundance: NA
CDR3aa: CASSPFSASGTEEQYF
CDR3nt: TGTGCCAGCTCACCATTCTCGGCTAGCGGGACGGAAGAGCAGTACTTC

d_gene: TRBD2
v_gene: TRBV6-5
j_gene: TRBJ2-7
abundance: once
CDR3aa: CASSYKRGGYEQYF
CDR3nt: TGTGCCAGCAGTTACAAGCGGGGGGGTTACGAGCAGTACTTC

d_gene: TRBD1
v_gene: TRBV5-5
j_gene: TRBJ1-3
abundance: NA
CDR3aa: CASSFFYRGDTIYF
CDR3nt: TGTGCCAGCAGCTTTTTTTACAGGGGTGACACCATATATTTT

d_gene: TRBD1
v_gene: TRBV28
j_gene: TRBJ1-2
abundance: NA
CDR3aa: CASSRSAGGTGGYTF
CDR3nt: TGTGCCAGCAGTCGATCGGCAGGGGGCACGGGTGGCTACACCTTC

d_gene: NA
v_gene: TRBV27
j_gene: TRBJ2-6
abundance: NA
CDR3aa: CASRRGGGANVLTF
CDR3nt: TGTGCCAGCAGGAGGGGAGGTGGGGCCAACGTCCTGACTTTC

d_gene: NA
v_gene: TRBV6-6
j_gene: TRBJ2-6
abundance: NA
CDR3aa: CASSYSLGSGANVLTF
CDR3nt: TGTGCCAGCAGTTACTCGCTCGGTTCTGGGGCCAACGTCCTGACTTTC

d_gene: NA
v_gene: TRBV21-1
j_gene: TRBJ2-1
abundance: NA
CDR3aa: CASSKVIRDYLFFCYNEQFF
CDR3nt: TGTGCCAGCAGCAAAGTTATAAGGGACTACCTGTTTTTTTGCTACAATGAGCAGTTCTTC

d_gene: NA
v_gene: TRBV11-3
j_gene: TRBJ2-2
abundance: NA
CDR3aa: CASRAQDSGELFF
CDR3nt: TGTGCCAGCAGAGCCCAGGACTCCGGGGAGCTGTTTTTT

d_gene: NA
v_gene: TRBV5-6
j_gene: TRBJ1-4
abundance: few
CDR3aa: CASSLRRDSTNEKLFF
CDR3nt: TGTGCCAGCAGCTTGAGAAGGGATTCAACTAATGAAAAACTGTTTTTT

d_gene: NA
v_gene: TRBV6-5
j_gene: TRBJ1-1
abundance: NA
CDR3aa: CASRGGMNTEAFF
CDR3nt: TGTGCCAGCAGGGGTGGGATGAACACTGAAGCTTTCTTT

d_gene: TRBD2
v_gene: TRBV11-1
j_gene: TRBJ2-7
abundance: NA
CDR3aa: CASSRRAGGYYEQYF
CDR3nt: TGTGCCAGCAGCCGCCGGGCGGGGGGGTACTACGAGCAGTACTTC

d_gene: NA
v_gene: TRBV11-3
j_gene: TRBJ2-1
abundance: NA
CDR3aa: CASTSQIFQVGGNEQFF
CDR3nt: TGTGCCAGCACTTCACAGATTTTCCAGGTCGGTGGGAATGAGCAGTTCTTC

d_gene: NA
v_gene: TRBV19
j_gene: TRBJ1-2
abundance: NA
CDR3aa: CASIADPTYLGGYTF
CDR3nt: TGTGCCAGTATCGCGGACCCCACCTATCTAGGAGGCTACACCTTC

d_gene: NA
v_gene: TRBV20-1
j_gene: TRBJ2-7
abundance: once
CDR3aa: CSAPRGYEQYF
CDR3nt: TGCAGTGCTCCCCGGGGGTACGAGCAGTACTTC

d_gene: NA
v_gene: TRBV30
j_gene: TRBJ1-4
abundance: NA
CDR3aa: CAWRLGEKLFF
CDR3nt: TGTGCCTGGCGTCTGGGGGAAAAACTGTTTTTT

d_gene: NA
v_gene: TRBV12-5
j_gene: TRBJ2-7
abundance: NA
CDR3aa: CASGSRSLYEQYF
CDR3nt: TGTGCTAGTGGGTCTAGGAGCCTCTACGAGCAGTACTTC

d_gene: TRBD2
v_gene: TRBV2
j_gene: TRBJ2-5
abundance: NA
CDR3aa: CASTPGGAGGQETQYF
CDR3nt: TGTGCCAGCACTCCAGGGGGAGCGGGGGGGCAAGAGACCCAGTACTTC

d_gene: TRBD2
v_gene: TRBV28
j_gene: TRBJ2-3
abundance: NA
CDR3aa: CASAPSGGLGGTQYF
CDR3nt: TGTGCCAGCGCCCCCAGCGGGGGGCTAGGAGGTACGCAGTATTTT

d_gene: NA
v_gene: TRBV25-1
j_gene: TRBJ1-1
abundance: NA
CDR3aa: CASSYAGATEAFF
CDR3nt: TGTGCCAGCAGTTATGCGGGGGCGACTGAAGCTTTCTTT

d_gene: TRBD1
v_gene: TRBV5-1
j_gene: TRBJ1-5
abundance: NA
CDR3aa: CASSLVTGVGQPQHF
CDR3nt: TGCGCCAGCAGCTTGGTTACAGGGGTGGGGCAGCCCCAGCATTTT

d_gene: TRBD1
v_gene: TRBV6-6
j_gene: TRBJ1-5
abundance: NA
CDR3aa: CASSPVNRGLNQPQHF
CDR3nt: TGTGCCAGCAGTCCAGTAAACAGGGGGCTCAATCAGCCCCAGCATTTT

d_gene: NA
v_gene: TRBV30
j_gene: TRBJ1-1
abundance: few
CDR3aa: CAARPNADTEAFF
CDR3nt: TGTGCCGCCCGCCCCAATGCGGACACTGAAGCTTTCTTT

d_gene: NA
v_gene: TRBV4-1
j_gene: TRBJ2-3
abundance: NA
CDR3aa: CASSLGVGPTDTQYF
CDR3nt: TGCGCCAGCAGCCTTGGAGTGGGGCCGACAGATACGCAGTATTTT

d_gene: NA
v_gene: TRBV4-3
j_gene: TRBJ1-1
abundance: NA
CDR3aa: CASSRGGNTEAFF
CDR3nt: TGCGCCAGCAGCAGAGGTGGGAACACTGAAGCTTTCTTT

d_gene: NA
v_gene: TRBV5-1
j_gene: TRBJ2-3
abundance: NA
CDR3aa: CASSLGTPSTDTQYF
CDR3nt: TGCGCCAGCAGCTTGGGGACTCCTAGCACAGATACGCAGTATTTT

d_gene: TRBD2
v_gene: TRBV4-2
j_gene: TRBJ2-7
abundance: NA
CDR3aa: CASSLTSGGTYEQYF
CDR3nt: TGTGCCAGCAGCCTAACTAGCGGGGGAACCTACGAGCAGTACTTC

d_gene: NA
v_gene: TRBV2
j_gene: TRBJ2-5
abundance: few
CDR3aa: CASRPGDQQETQYF
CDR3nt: TGTGCCAGCAGACCCGGGGATCAGCAAGAGACCCAGTACTTC

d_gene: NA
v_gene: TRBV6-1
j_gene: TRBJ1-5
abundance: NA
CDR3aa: CASSAQGSAQHF
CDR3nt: TGTGCCAGCAGTGCACAGGGTTCGGCCCAGCATTTT

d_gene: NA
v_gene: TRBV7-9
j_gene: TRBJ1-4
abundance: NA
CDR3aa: CASSLVQGEKLFF
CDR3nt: TGTGCCAGCAGCTTAGTACAGGGTGAAAAACTGTTTTTT

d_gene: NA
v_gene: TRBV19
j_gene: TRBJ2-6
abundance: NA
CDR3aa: CASSIEGRSGANVLTF
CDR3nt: TGTGCCAGTAGTATCGAGGGTCGCTCTGGGGCCAACGTCCTGACTTTC

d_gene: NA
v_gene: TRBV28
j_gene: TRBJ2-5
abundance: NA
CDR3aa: CASISGKETQYF
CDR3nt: TGTGCCAGCATTTCGGGGAAAGAGACCCAGTACTTC

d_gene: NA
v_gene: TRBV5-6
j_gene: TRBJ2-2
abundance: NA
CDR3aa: CASSSDSNTGELFF
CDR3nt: TGTGCCAGCAGCTCGGACAGTAACACCGGGGAGCTGTTTTTT

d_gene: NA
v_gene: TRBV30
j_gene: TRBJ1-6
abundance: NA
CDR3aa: CAWSEGQRNSPLHF
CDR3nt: TGTGCCTGGAGTGAAGGACAGAGAAATTCACCCCTCCACTTT

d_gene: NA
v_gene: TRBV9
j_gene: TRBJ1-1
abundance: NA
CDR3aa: CASRRDSNTEAFF
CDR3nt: TGTGCCAGCAGACGGGATTCGAACACTGAAGCTTTCTTT

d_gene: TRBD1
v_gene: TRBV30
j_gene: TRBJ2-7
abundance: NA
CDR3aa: CAWKNRDRLLREQYF
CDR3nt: TGTGCCTGGAAGAACCGGGACAGACTTTTGCGGGAGCAGTACTTC

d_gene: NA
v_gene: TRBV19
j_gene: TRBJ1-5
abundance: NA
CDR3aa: CASTEQVWNQPQHF
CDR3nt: TGTGCCAGTACCGAACAGGTATGGAATCAGCCCCAGCATTTT

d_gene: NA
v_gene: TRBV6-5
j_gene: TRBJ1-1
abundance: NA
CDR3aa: CASSYSIRGTEAFF
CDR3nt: TGTGCCAGCAGTTACTCGATACGAGGCACTGAAGCTTTCTTT

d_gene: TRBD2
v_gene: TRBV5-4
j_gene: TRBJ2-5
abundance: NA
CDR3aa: CASSPGLAGETQYF
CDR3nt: TGTGCCAGCAGCCCTGGACTAGCTGGAGAGACCCAGTACTTC

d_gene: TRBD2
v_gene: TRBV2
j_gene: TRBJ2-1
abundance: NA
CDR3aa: CASTERASGGYNEQFF
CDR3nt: TGTGCCAGCACCGAACGGGCTAGCGGGGGTTACAATGAGCAGTTCTTC

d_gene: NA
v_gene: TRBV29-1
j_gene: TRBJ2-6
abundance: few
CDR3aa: CSVESQGLSGANVLTF
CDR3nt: TGCAGCGTTGAATCCCAGGGCCTCTCTGGGGCCAACGTCCTGACTTTC

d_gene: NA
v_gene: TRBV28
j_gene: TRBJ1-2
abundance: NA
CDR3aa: CASSFGGEGNYGYTF
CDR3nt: TGTGCCAGCAGTTTTGGAGGAGAAGGAAACTATGGCTACACCTTC

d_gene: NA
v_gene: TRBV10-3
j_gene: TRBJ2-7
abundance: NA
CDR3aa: CAIKPQGNPYEQYF
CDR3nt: TGTGCCATCAAGCCACAGGGTAATCCCTACGAGCAGTACTTC

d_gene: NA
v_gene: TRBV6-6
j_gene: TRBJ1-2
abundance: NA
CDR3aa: CASSYSPFYGYTF
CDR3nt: TGTGCCAGCAGTTACTCCCCCTTCTATGGCTACACCTTC

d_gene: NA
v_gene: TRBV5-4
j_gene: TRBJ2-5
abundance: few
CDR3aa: CASSFLGGEETQYF
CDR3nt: TGTGCCAGCAGCTTTCTTGGGGGAGAAGAGACCCAGTACTTC

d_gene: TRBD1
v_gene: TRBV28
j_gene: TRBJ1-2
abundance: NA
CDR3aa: CASSASGGTNYGYTF
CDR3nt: TGTGCCAGCAGCGCCTCAGGGGGAACTAACTATGGCTACACCTTC

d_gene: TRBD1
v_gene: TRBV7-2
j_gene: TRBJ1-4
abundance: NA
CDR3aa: CASSPPGTGNEKLFF
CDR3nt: TGTGCCAGCAGCCCCCCAGGGACAGGCAATGAAAAACTGTTTTTT

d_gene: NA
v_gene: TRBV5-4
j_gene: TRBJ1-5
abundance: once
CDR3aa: CASSLDGRDQPQHF
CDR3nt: TGTGCCAGCAGCTTGGATGGGAGGGATCAGCCCCAGCATTTT

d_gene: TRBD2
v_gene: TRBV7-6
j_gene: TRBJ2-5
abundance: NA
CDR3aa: CASSSGPAGAGGTQYF
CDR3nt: TGTGCCAGCAGCTCCGGGCCAGCGGGAGCGGGGGGGACCCAGTACTTC

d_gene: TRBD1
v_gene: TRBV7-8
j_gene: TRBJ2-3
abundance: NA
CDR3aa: CASSSKGDRTKTDTQYF
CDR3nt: TGTGCCAGCAGTTCAAAGGGGGACAGAACGAAAACAGATACGCAGTATTTT

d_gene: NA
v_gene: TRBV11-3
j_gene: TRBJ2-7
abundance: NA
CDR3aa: CASSADRTYEQYF
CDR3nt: TGTGCCAGCAGCGCCGACAGAACCTACGAGCAGTACTTC

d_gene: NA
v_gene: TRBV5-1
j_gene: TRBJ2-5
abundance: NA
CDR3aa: CASSLSGDSFQETQYF
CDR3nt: TGCGCCAGCAGCTTGTCGGGCGACAGTTTCCAAGAGACCCAGTACTTC

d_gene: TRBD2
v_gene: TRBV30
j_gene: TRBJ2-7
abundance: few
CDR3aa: CAWGLAISYEQYF
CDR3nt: TGTGCCTGGGGACTAGCGATCTCCTACGAGCAGTACTTC

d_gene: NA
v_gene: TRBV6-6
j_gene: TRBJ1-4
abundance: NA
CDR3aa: CASAGGGSTNEKLFF
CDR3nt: TGTGCCAGCGCTGGAGGGGGGTCAACTAATGAAAAACTGTTTTTT

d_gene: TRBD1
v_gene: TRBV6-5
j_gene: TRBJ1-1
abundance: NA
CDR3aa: CASSYQTDRVAFF
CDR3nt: TGTGCCAGCAGTTACCAAACAGACAGGGTAGCTTTCTTT

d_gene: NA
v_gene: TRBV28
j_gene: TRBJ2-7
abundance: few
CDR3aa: CASSFGGPYEQYF
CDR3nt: TGTGCCAGCAGTTTTGGGGGGCCCTACGAGCAGTACTTC

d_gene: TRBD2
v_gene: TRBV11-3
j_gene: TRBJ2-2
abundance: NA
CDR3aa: CASSPRGETGELFF
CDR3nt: TGTGCCAGCAGCCCTCGGGGGGAGACCGGGGAGCTGTTTTTT

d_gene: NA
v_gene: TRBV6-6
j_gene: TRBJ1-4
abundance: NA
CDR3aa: CASSYSGPNEKLFF
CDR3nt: TGTGCCAGCAGTTACTCCGGCCCCAATGAAAAACTGTTTTTT

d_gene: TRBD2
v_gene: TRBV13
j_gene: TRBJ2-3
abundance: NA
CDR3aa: CASSPRGSGPSTDTQYF
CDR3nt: TGTGCCAGCAGCCCCCGTGGTAGCGGGCCTAGCACAGATACGCAGTATTTT